Following are 22 T cell receptor beta chains from one sample sequenced in a study of control samples from healthy donors and cancer patients (dated by TCRdb to the early 2020s). The library was produced with the immunoSEQ multiplex PCR assay. TCRdb took this table from immuneACCESS and kept in-frame rearrangements with V and J called. Such tables lack part of the clones; where checked against another copy, unresolved V genes explain under half of the gap, and the rest is unexplained. The sample contains around 77,000 clones, 92% of them found a single time. 5% to 6% of the sample goes to the ten largest clones. Source material: blood. These receptors all come from a woman in her fifties or sixties in good health.

J is TRBJ2-7 and V is TRBV2, with 7 bases aligning to TRBD2. The germline V gene has CDR1 SNHLY and CDR2 FYNNEI. This CDR3 is built from 16 residues. V was pared by 6 bases and J by 0 bases, with 11 bases of the junction left unmatched. CDR3 loop: CASRTNSGSSSYEQYF. CDR3 in DNA: TGTGCCAGCAGGACTAATAGCGGGTCTAGCTCCTACGAGCAGTACTTC. Supplemented by reference TRBV2 and TRBJ2-7, the full variable domain reads EPEVTQTPSHQVTQMGQEVILRCVPISNHLYFYWYRQILGQKVEFLVSFYNNEISEKSEIFDDQFSVERPDGSNFTLKIRSTKLEDSAMYFCASRTNSGSSSYEQYFGPGTRLTVT.

The CDR3 sequence is CASSPREVYNEQFF. The CDR3 bases are TGTGCCAGCAGCCCCCGGGAAGTGTACAATGAGCAGTTCTTC. The chain combines TRBV9 with TRBJ2-1; possible D gene TRBD2, 5 bases. Per the germline V gene, CDR1 is SGDLS and CDR2 is YYNGEE. Trimming pared 4 bases from V and 4 bases from J, leaving 12 bases between. The CDR3 sequence is 14 residues long.

This chain links TRBV19 with TRBJ1-5, with D possibly matching TRBD1 (5 bases). Per germline, CDR1 LNHDA and CDR2 SQIVND (reference sequence). Trimming removed 3 bases from V and 3 bases from J, with 9 bases in between. The CDR3 is made up of 14 amino acids. CDR3 residues: CASSILQDNQPQHF. Here the CDR3 DNA reads TGTGCCAGTAGTATCTTACAGGACAATCAGCCCCAGCATTTT.

The gene calls are TRBV27 and TRBJ1-6, with D unclear. Trimming cost V 0 bases and J 0 bases, with 9 bases left between them. In germline, CDR1 is MNHEY, CDR2 SMNVEV (reference sequence). The CDR3 has 17 residues. The CDR3 region has the DNA TGTGCCAGCAGTTTATCTCAAGCGAGCTCCTATAATTCACCCCTCCACTTT. Its protein product is CASSLSQASSYNSPLHF.

V is TRBV25-1 and J is TRBJ1-2; no clear D. Trimming shortened V by 2 bases and J by 4 bases, and 8 bases separated the two germline ends. Germline V gene lookup returns CDR1 MGHDK and CDR2 SYGVNS. This CDR3 has 13 amino acids. The CDR3 nucleotides are TGTGCCAGCAGTGAAGGACGGCCCTATGGCTACACCTTC. It is translated as CASSEGRPYGYTF.

The chain has TRBV7-8 and TRBJ1-6; D call uncertain. V dropped 1 base and J dropped 4 bases, with 14 bases sitting between them. This CDR3 is 17 amino acids long. Germline-derived CDR1 and CDR2 are SGHVS and FQNEAQ. Here the CDR3 reads CASSLVFRGRYNSPLHF. For the CDR3, the DNA is TGTGCCAGCAGCTTAGTGTTCCGCGGACGGTATAATTCACCCCTCCACTTT.

The chain's CDR3 is CASSLAAGALDTGELFF. CDR3 coding DNA: TGTGCCAGCAGCTTAGCGGCCGGGGCCCTAGACACCGGGGAGCTGTTTTTT. V and J are TRBV7-9 and TRBJ2-2, with D perhaps assigned TRBD1 or TRBD2 (5 bases each). Germline lookup yields CDR1 SEHNR and CDR2 FQNEAQ (reference sequence). The CDR3 consists of 17 residues. Trimming removed 0 bases at V and 3 bases at J, with 14 bases between.

As for this clone: Distinct nucleotide sequences in the sample also encode this CDR3. The chain combines TRBV5-6 with TRBJ2-5; D unresolved. The germline V and J ends were trimmed by 2 bases and 5 bases, with 4 bases remaining between them. The CDR3 runs 11 residues. Germline V gene lookup returns CDR1 SGHDT and CDR2 YYEEEE. The CDR3 DNA reads as TGTGCCAGCAGCTTATCTGAGACCCAGTACTTC. Translation gives CASSLSETQYF.

The chain couples TRBV2 to TRBJ2-2; D might be TRBD1 (6 bases). CDR1 and CDR2 (germline): SNHLY, FYNNEI. Trimming stripped 6 bases from V and 1 base from J, with 9 bases between. The CDR3 covers 14 residues. In DNA, the CDR3 is TGTGCCAGCAGGAGGGGACAGAACACCGGGGAGCTGTTTTTT. It yields the protein CASRRGQNTGELFF.

Turning to this clone: A read error may produce the germline difference seen at one junction end. J is TRBJ1-2 and V is TRBV11-2; 10 bases are shared with TRBD1. Germline V gene data show CDR1 as SGHAT and CDR2 as FQNNGV. The CDR3 sequence is 14 residues long. The CDR3 DNA follows: TGTGCCAGCAGCGTAGACAGGGGGCCCTATGGCTACACCTTC. Translated: CASSVDRGPYGYTF. Supplemented by reference TRBV11-2 and TRBJ1-2, the full variable domain reads EAGVAQSPRYKIIEKRQSVAFWCNPISGHATLYWYQQILGQGPKLLIQFQNNGVVDDSQLPKDRFSAERLKGVDSTLKIQPAKLEDSAVYLCASSVDRGPYGYTFGSGTRLTVV.

The CDR3, as DNA: TGTGCCAGCAGCGTTCAGGGGACTGGAAACACCATATATTTT. This sequence encodes CASSVQGTGNTIYF. The chain recombines TRBV9 with TRBJ1-3; possibly TRBD1 for D (6 bases). Germline CDR1 SGDLS, CDR2 YYNGEE. CDR3 length equals 14 residues. V was shortened by 2 bases and J by 2 bases, with 8 bases between the two germline ends.

The chain combines TRBV6-6 with TRBJ1-1, with D uncertain. This CDR3 contains 11 residues. Germline CDR1 reads MNHNY; CDR2 reads SVGAGI (reference sequence). The germline V and J ends were trimmed by 2 bases and 7 bases, with 5 bases remaining between them. In nucleotides, the CDR3 is TGTGCCAGCAGTTACGGTGGTGAAGCTTTCTTT. Protein sequence: CASSYGGEAFF.

The rearrangement uses TRBV19 and TRBJ1-6; no definite D call. CDR3 size: 16 residues. V gave up 5 bases and J gave up 7 bases, with 18 bases separating them. Germline V gene sequence: CDR1 LNHDA, CDR2 SQIVND (reference sequence). In nucleotides, the CDR3 is TGTGCCAGTAGTCCCCCCAAAGGTCGGCGGAATTCACCCCTCCACTTT. Amino acid sequence: CASSPPKGRRNSPLHF. The entire variable domain, with the rest obtained from reference TRBV19 and TRBJ1-6, is as follows: DGGITQSPKYLFRKEGQNVTLSCEQNLNHDAMYWYRQDPGQGLRLIYYSQIVNDFQKGDIAEGYSVSREKKESFPLTVTSAQKNPTAFYLCASSPPKGRRNSPLHFGNGTRLTVT.

The J gene is TRBJ1-5, the V gene TRBV7-9, with D maybe TRBD1 (5 bases). Germline assignment: CDR1 SEHNR and CDR2 FQNEAQ (reference sequence). V shed 5 bases and J shed 2 bases, with 10 bases lying between them. The CDR3 has 14 amino acids. The CDR3 here is CASSPRDGNQPQHF. CDR3 nucleotides: TGTGCCAGCAGCCCCCGGGACGGCAATCAGCCCCAGCATTTT.

The chain recombines TRBV12-3 or TRBV12-4 with TRBJ2-7, with a tentative D call TRBD1 (7 bases). This CDR3 has 13 amino acids. Trimming left V 5 bases short and J 2 bases short, with 10 bases between. The CDR3 DNA reads as TGTGCCAGCAGTGCGGGACAGACCTACGAGCAGTACTTC. It encodes CASSAGQTYEQYF.

V is TRBV27 and J is TRBJ2-7; D is undetermined. There are 13 residues in the CDR3. The V end was cut by 0 bases, the J end by 7 bases, with 10 bases between. From germline, CDR1 is MNHEY and CDR2 SMNVEV (reference sequence). In DNA, the CDR3 is TGTGCCAGCAGTTTATCGGTATTTGGGGAGCAGTACTTC. As protein: CASSLSVFGEQYF.

The chain couples TRBV30 to TRBJ1-3; D uncertain. CDR3 length: 14 amino acids. Germline assignment: CDR1 GTSNPN and CDR2 SVGIG (reference sequence). The V and J ends lost 3 bases and 0 bases respectively, with 9 bases between them. CDR3 sequence: CAWRGTVSGNTIYF. As DNA, the CDR3 is TGTGCCTGGAGGGGTACAGTCTCTGGAAACACCATATATTTT.

This clone turned up a few times. This sequence joins TRBV7-2 and TRBJ1-3; unclear D gene. The CDR3 spans 13 residues. Germline-derived CDR1 and CDR2 are SGHTA and FQGNSA. Trimming removed 3 bases at V and 4 bases at J, with 7 bases between. The CDR3 region is CASSFSGGNTIYF. The CDR3 DNA follows: TGTGCCAGCAGCTTCTCGGGGGGAAACACCATATATTTT.

The CDR3 DNA follows: TGTGCCAGCAGCTTAAATGGCGGCAGCTCCTACAATGAGCAGTTCTTC. Residues: CASSLNGGSSYNEQFF. The chain joins TRBV7-3 to TRBJ2-1; no reliable D call. The V end lost 1 base, the J end lost 0 bases, and 10 bases lay between the germline ends. This CDR3 contains 16 residues. Germline assignment: CDR1 SGHTA and CDR2 FQGTGA. Filled out from reference TRBV7-3 and TRBJ2-1, the complete variable domain reads GAGVSQTPSNKVTEKGKYVELRCDPISGHTALYWYRQSLGQGPEFLIYFQGTGAADDSGLPNDRFFAVRPEGSVSTLKIQRTERGDSAVYLCASSLNGGSSYNEQFFGPGTRLTVL.

In nucleotides, the CDR3 is TGTGCCAGCACCGTTTTGGGTGGGGGGTGGCAGTACTTC. Protein sequence: CASTVLGGGWQYF. The chain employs TRBV28 and TRBJ2-7, with TRBD2 as a possible D gene (6 bases). Per the germline V gene, CDR1 is MDHEN and CDR2 is SYDVKM. The CDR3 consists of 13 residues. V was pared by 7 bases and J by 9 bases, with 19 bases between.

This rearrangement joins TRBV27 to TRBJ2-3; either TRBD1 or TRBD2 may supply D (5 bases each). The CDR3 is 15 residues long. V lost 3 bases, J lost 1 base, and 11 bases lay in between. From germline, CDR1 is MNHEY and CDR2 SMNVEV (reference sequence). CDR3 bases: TGTGCCAGCAGTTTTCGGGGCCGTGGCACAGATACGCAGTATTTT. Protein product: CASSFRGRGTDTQYF.

The rearrangement joins TRBV6-5 to TRBJ1-1, with TRBD1 as a possible D gene (6 bases). V lost 6 bases, J lost 1 base, and 9 bases lay in between. The CDR3 extends over 13 amino acids. The germline V gene has CDR1 MNHEY and CDR2 SVGAGI. CDR3 nucleotide sequence: TGTGCCAGCAGGGACAGTCAGAACACTGAAGCTTTCTTT. It encodes CASRDSQNTEAFF.